The 23 T cell receptor beta chains below all came from one sample that was sequenced in a study of cytomegalovirus exposure and HLA in healthy donors. The study ran its PCR with 60 Vbeta and 13 Jbeta primers. TCRdb's copy holds only in-frame clones and misses some; the assay was immunoSEQ multiplex PCR. The table has approximately 160,000 clones, 65% to 80% seen once. The sequencing sample was made of PBMCs. These receptors all stem from a woman aged 40 to 49 in good health and CMV-seropositive.

The V call is TRBV9, the J call TRBJ1-3, with D tentatively TRBD1 (6 bases). CDR1 and CDR2 (germline): SGDLS, YYNGEE. V lost 3 bases, J lost 5 bases, and 18 bases lay in between. The CDR3 contains 16 residues. CDR3 bases: TGTGCCAGCAGCGATATAGAGGACAGCTGGAGAAACACCATATATTTT. This sequence encodes CASSDIEDSWRNTIYF.

The chain has TRBV5-6 and TRBJ2-1; D is perhaps TRBD2 (5 bases). V dropped 4 bases and J dropped 4 bases, with 18 bases sitting between them. CDR1 is SGHDT, CDR2 YYEEEE, per germline. The CDR3 has 16 residues. CDR3 sequence reads: CASSGRVGGGYNEQFF. For the CDR3, the DNA is TGTGCCAGCAGCGGACGCGTGGGCGGAGGATACAATGAGCAGTTCTTC. Full variable domain (outside the CDR3, taken from reference TRBV5-6 and TRBJ2-1): DAGVTQSPTHLIKTRGQQVTLRCSPKSGHDTVSWYQQALGQGPQFIFQYYEEEERQRGNFPDRFSGHQFPNYSSELNVNALLLGDSALYLCASSGRVGGGYNEQFFGPGTRLTVL.

The V gene is TRBV7-3, the J gene TRBJ2-1; D remains ambiguous. The CDR3 length is 15 residues. Germline assignment: CDR1 SGHTA and CDR2 FQGTGA. Trimming cost V 2 bases and J 0 bases, with 8 bases left between them. The CDR3 is CASSLGWSSYNEQFF. In DNA, the CDR3 is TGTGCCAGCAGCTTAGGTTGGAGCTCCTACAATGAGCAGTTCTTC.

This chain connects TRBV5-8 to TRBJ1-1; possibly TRBD1 for D (5 bases). From germline, CDR1 is SGHTS and CDR2 YDEGEE. V was pared by 5 bases and J by 1 base, with 12 bases between. CDR3 size: 14 residues. In DNA, the CDR3 is TGTGCCAGCAGGGAATGGGGGGGGAACACTGAAGCTTTCTTT. It codes for CASREWGGNTEAFF.

This clone appeared a few times. The chain recombines TRBV13 with TRBJ2-7, with D possibly TRBD1 on 5 matching bases. Trimming removed 5 bases from V and 4 bases from J, with 24 bases in between. The CDR3 covers 17 residues. Germline loops: CDR1 PRHDT, CDR2 FYEKMQ (reference sequence). The CDR3 protein is CASSPPGPDGQGYEQYF. Here the CDR3 DNA reads TGTGCCAGCAGCCCACCCGGCCCGGACGGACAAGGGTACGAGCAGTACTTC.

The sample holds a few counts of this clone. V and J are TRBV21-1 and TRBJ1-1; whether TRBD1, the table's D call, matches the DNA was not checked. TRBV21-1 corresponds to a pseudogene. This CDR3 comprises 15 residues. The CDR3 bases are TGTGCCAGCAGCAAATCAGACAGCACGAACACTGAAGCTTTCTTT. Its protein is CASSKSDSTNTEAFF.

The chain carries TRBV29-1 and TRBJ1-4; possible D gene TRBD1, 5 bases. In germline, CDR1 is SQVTM, CDR2 ANQGSEA. Deletions cut 3 bases from V and 10 bases from J, with 12 bases between. This CDR3 is 12 amino acids long. The CDR3 DNA is TGCAGCGTTGACCAGGGAGGGCGAAAACTGTTTTTT. Translated: CSVDQGGRKLFF.

DNA for the CDR3: TGTGCCAGCAGCGCCGAGGACAGGTCGGTTCAGTACTTC. This sequence encodes CASSAEDRSVQYF. V usage is TRBV9 and J usage is TRBJ2-4; the match to TRBD1 covers 7 bases. With 3 bases clipped from V and 11 bases from J, the junction kept 8 bases outside the gene matches. CDR3 length: 13 residues. Germline V gene sequence: CDR1 SGDLS, CDR2 YYNGEE.

The gene calls are TRBV18 and TRBJ1-4; D not resolved. The germline V gene encodes CDR1 KGHSH and CDR2 LQKENI. The CDR3 runs 12 residues. The V end was cut by 5 bases, the J end by 5 bases, with 6 bases between. CDR3 region: CASSERNEKLFF. In DNA form, the CDR3 reads TGTGCCAGCTCAGAGAGGAATGAAAAACTGTTTTTT.

The chain joins TRBV7-2 to TRBJ2-7, with TRBD1 identical over 8 bases. In germline, CDR1 is SGHTA, CDR2 FQGNSA. The CDR3 extends over 14 amino acids. V lost 4 bases to trimming and J lost 2 bases; unmatched junction nucleotides: 4. This CDR3 is CASSSGTGAYEQYF. CDR3 coding DNA: TGTGCCAGCAGCTCCGGGACAGGAGCCTACGAGCAGTACTTC.

This chain links TRBV6-1 with TRBJ2-2; D uncertain. V lost 5 bases, J lost 5 bases, and 3 bases lay in between. The CDR3 extends over 11 amino acids. Germline V gene lookup returns CDR1 MNHNS and CDR2 SASEGT. CDR3 sequence (DNA): TGTGCCAGCAGTACTACCGGGGAGCTGTTTTTT. Translation gives CASSTTGELFF.

The V gene is TRBV28, the J gene TRBJ1-1; TRBD1 is a possible D gene (5 bases). V was trimmed by 3 bases and J by 2 bases, leaving 10 bases between them. Germline CDR1 reads MDHEN; CDR2 reads SYDVKM. The CDR3 extends over 14 amino acids. The CDR3 protein is CASSFGGINTEAFF. CDR3 DNA sequence: TGTGCCAGCAGTTTCGGGGGAATAAACACTGAAGCTTTCTTT. Using reference TRBV28 and TRBJ1-1 for the parts outside the CDR3, the full variable domain is DVKVTQSSRYLVKRTGEKVFLECVQDMDHENMFWYRQDPGLGLRLIYFSYDVKMKEKGDIPEGYSVSREKKERFSLILESASTNQTSMYLCASSFGGINTEAFFGQGTRLTVV.

The rearrangement joins TRBV18 to TRBJ2-3; 7 bases fit TRBD2. After removal of 5 bases from V and 3 bases from J, the junction contained 2 bases not matched to a gene. CDR3 length: 13 residues. Germline values: CDR1 KGHSH, CDR2 LQKENI. The CDR3 DNA sequence: TGTGCCAGCTCAACCGGGGGGACAGATACGCAGTATTTT. Encoded protein: CASSTGGTDTQYF.

The V and J genes are TRBV2 and TRBJ1-2; 9 bases map to TRBD1. CDR1 is SNHLY and CDR2 is FYNNEI in the germline V gene. The V gene end was trimmed by 6 bases and the J gene end by 10 bases; junction bases not matched to a gene: 6. CDR3 length equals 12 residues. DNA of the CDR3: TGTGCCAGCAGCGCCCGGGACAGGGCCTACACCTTC. Translating gives CASSARDRAYTF.

The chain couples TRBV30 to TRBJ1-2; D not certain. The CDR3 sequence is 13 residues long. CDR1 and CDR2 from the germline V gene are GTSNPN and SVGIG (reference sequence). The ends were cut back, 6 bases at V and 0 bases at J, with 11 bases in the middle. The CDR3 DNA sequence: TGTGCCTGCCCGGGGAACTCTAACTATGGCTACACCTTC. This codes for CACPGNSNYGYTF.

This chain uses TRBV27 with TRBJ2-5; 9 nucleotides match TRBD2. V was clipped by 5 bases and J by 5 bases; unmatched bases: 6. CDR1 and CDR2 from the germline V gene are MNHEY and SMNVEV (reference sequence). The CDR3 runs to 14 residues. This chain's CDR3 is CASSPGLAWETQYF. The DNA for the CDR3 is TGTGCCAGCAGTCCGGGACTAGCTTGGGAGACCCAGTACTTC.

This clone has a handful of counts. The chain has TRBV28 and TRBJ1-6; possibly TRBD1 for D (5 bases). CDR1 is MDHEN, CDR2 SYDVKM, per germline. This CDR3 is built from 13 residues. V was pared by 7 bases and J by 13 bases, with 17 bases between. CDR3 amino acids: CASISQGPIPLHF. CDR3 DNA sequence: TGTGCCAGCATCTCGCAGGGCCCAATTCCCCTCCACTTT.

The chain combines TRBV19 with TRBJ1-5; the match to TRBD1 covers 9 bases. The germline V gene encodes CDR1 LNHDA and CDR2 SQIVND (reference sequence). This CDR3 region has 17 residues. The ends lost 4 bases at V and 1 base at J; junction bases unmatched: 8. The CDR3: CASSKGTGIGSNQPQHF. The CDR3 nucleotides read TGTGCCAGTAGTAAAGGGACAGGGATTGGAAGCAATCAGCCCCAGCATTTT. Combining the CDR3 with reference TRBV19 and TRBJ1-5 gives the whole variable domain DGGITQSPKYLFRKEGQNVTLSCEQNLNHDAMYWYRQDPGQGLRLIYYSQIVNDFQKGDIAEGYSVSREKKESFPLTVTSAQKNPTAFYLCASSKGTGIGSNQPQHFGDGTRLSIL.

This chain joins TRBV28 and TRBJ2-1, with 11 bases matching TRBD1. V lost 4 bases, J lost 4 bases, and 9 bases stayed unmatched. CDR1 and CDR2 from the germline V gene are MDHEN and SYDVKM. The CDR3 covers 17 residues. CDR3 sequence: CASSSGTGGYRYNEQFF. CDR3 in DNA: TGTGCCAGCAGTTCCGGGACAGGGGGATACCGGTACAATGAGCAGTTCTTC.

The V call is TRBV6-4, the J call TRBJ2-1; TRBD2 matches at 11 bases. Per the germline V gene, CDR1 is MRHNA and CDR2 is SNTAGT. Trimming removed 5 bases from V and 2 bases from J; junction bases left unmatched: 2. This CDR3 contains 15 residues. The CDR3 protein is CASSQTSGAYNEQFF. In nucleotides, the CDR3 is TGTGCCAGCAGTCAGACTAGCGGGGCCTACAATGAGCAGTTCTTC.

This clone has only a few counts. The chain carries TRBV4-2 and TRBJ1-6; D not resolved. Germline CDR1 reads LGHNA; CDR2 reads YNFKEQ. The CDR3 totals 13 residues. With 1 base removed from V and 8 bases from J, the gap between germline ends came to 6 bases. The CDR3 nucleotides are TGTGCCAGCAGCCAAGGTCGGGATTCACCCCTCCACTTT. It codes for CASSQGRDSPLHF.

This rearrangement joins TRBV30 to TRBJ1-2; D unresolved. With 0 bases removed from V and 1 base from J, the gap between germline ends came to 15 bases. CDR3 length: 16 amino acids. The germline V gene encodes CDR1 GTSNPN and CDR2 SVGIG (reference sequence). CDR3 region: CAWSVRGGRVNYGYTF. DNA of the CDR3: TGTGCCTGGAGTGTAAGAGGAGGGAGGGTTAACTATGGCTACACCTTC. Together with reference TRBV30 and TRBJ1-2, the CDR3 gives the full variable domain: SQTIHQWPATLVQPVGSPLSLECTVEGTSNPNLYWYRQAAGRGLQLLFYSVGIGQISSEVPQNLSASRPQDRQFILSSKKLLLSDSGFYLCAWSVRGGRVNYGYTFGSGTRLTVV.

The V and J genes are TRBV7-9 and TRBJ2-2; D possibly corresponds to TRBD2 (5 bases). The V end lost 1 base, the J end lost 1 base, and 7 bases lay between the germline ends. The germline V gene has CDR1 SEHNR and CDR2 FQNEAQ (reference sequence). The CDR3 consists of 15 residues. The DNA of the CDR3 is TGTGCCAGCAGCTTAGTTCGGGAGAACACCGGGGAGCTGTTTTTT. Encoded protein: CASSLVRENTGELFF.